The 7 T cell receptor beta chains given below trace back to one sample, sequenced in a study of blood T cell repertoires in COVID-19. The protocol was immunoSEQ multiplex PCR, while the TCRdb copy is restricted to in-frame clones and leaves out a portion. The data hold more than 40,000 clones, with roughly 88% observed a single time. Sequencing was done on a sample of peripheral blood. These receptors were collected from a human donor in a cohort sampled during active COVID-19. The donor label of this sample is uncertain.

This clone has more than one count but fewer than ten. This rearrangement joins TRBV11-2 to TRBJ2-1, with 11 positions matching TRBD1. The CDR3 extends over 15 amino acids. The V segment lost 4 bases and the J segment 4 bases; nucleotides outside the gene matches: 3. From germline, CDR1 is SGHAT and CDR2 FQNNGV. CDR3 region: CASSYRDRGYNEQFF. In DNA, the CDR3 is TGTGCCAGCAGCTATCGGGACAGGGGGTACAATGAGCAGTTCTTC.

This clone was recorded once. The chain uses TRBV5-1 and TRBJ2-5; 7 bases align to TRBD1. CDR3 length: 15 residues. Per germline, CDR1 SGHRS and CDR2 YFSETQ. V shed 4 bases, J shed 1 base, and the junction held 7 bases outside the gene matches. The CDR3 nucleotides read TGCGCCAGCAGCGCAGACAGGGTTGGCCAAGAGACCCAGTACTTC. Translated: CASSADRVGQETQYF.

The chain carries TRBV9 and TRBJ1-2, with a tentative D call TRBD1 (6 bases). This CDR3 region has 14 residues. Per germline, CDR1 SGDLS and CDR2 YYNGEE. V gave up 0 bases and J gave up 2 bases, with 8 bases separating them. CDR3 DNA sequence: TGTGCCAGCAGCGTAGGGACAGACAACTATGGCTACACCTTC. Amino acid sequence: CASSVGTDNYGYTF.

This chain uses TRBV19 with TRBJ2-5; perhaps TRBD2 as D (5 bases). Trimming left V 7 bases short and J 1 base short, with 19 bases between. CDR3 length: 16 amino acids. Germline loops: CDR1 LNHDA, CDR2 SQIVND (reference sequence). As DNA, the CDR3 is TGTGCCAGTACCTCCCAACACGGGGTAGGCCAAGAGACCCAGTACTTC. Residues: CASTSQHGVGQETQYF.

The rearrangement joins TRBV7-2 to TRBJ1-3, with D unclear. Trimming cost V 2 bases and J 2 bases, with 13 bases left between them. The germline V gene has CDR1 SGHTA and CDR2 FQGNSA. The CDR3 loop spans 16 amino acids. CDR3 sequence: CASSLSTGVTGNTIYF. The CDR3 DNA sequence: TGTGCCAGCAGCTTAAGTACGGGAGTTACTGGAAACACCATATATTTT.

In its sample, this clone was seen a few times. DNA for the CDR3: TGTGCCAGCACAGCCGGGACAGGGGCGAAGAACACTGAAGCTTTCTTT. This translates into CASTAGTGAKNTEAFF. The chain carries TRBV27 and TRBJ1-1; the match to TRBD1 covers 10 bases. Germline V lookup: CDR1 MNHEY, CDR2 SMNVEV (reference sequence). V was pared by 7 bases and J by 1 base, with 9 bases of the junction left unmatched. This CDR3 region has 16 residues.

J is TRBJ2-3 and V is TRBV5-5; possibly TRBD2 for D (7 bases). Germline-derived CDR1 and CDR2 are SGHKS and YYEKEE (reference sequence). The ends were cut back, 6 bases at V and 6 bases at J, with 17 bases in the middle. CDR3 length equals 14 residues. This CDR3 reads CASTAEWGGDTQYF. DNA for the CDR3: TGTGCCAGCACCGCTGAGTGGGGGGGCGATACGCAGTATTTT. The full variable domain, rest sourced from reference TRBV5-5 and TRBJ2-3, is DAGVTQSPTHLIKTRGQQVTLRCSPISGHKSVSWYQQVLGQGPQFIFQYYEKEERGRGNFPDRFSARQFPNYSSELNVNALLLGDSALYLCASTAEWGGDTQYFGPGTRLTVL.